Shown below are 17 T cell receptor beta chains from a single sample sequenced in a study of OX40 agonist ivuxolimab in advanced cancers. Some clones are missing from TCRdb's copy, which holds only in-frame ones; the method was immunoSEQ multiplex PCR. The table shows about 97,000 clones, with 85% to 90% occurring only once. Material: CD4+ or CD8+ T cells sorted from blood, obtained in a trial of the OX40 agonist ivuxolimab. These receptors were obtained from an adult with an advanced solid tumor such as melanoma, head and neck, liver or kidney cancer.

The chain couples TRBV7-2 to TRBJ2-3; D remains unclear. Per the germline V gene, CDR1 is SGHTA and CDR2 is FQGNSA. The CDR3 loop spans 12 amino acids. Trimming took off 4 bases at V and 4 bases at J, with 6 bases between the two ends. CDR3 DNA: TGTGCCAGCAGCTCCGGCCCAGATACGCAGTATTTT. Amino acids: CASSSGPDTQYF.

The chain employs TRBV19 and TRBJ2-7; D unclear. Per germline, CDR1 LNHDA and CDR2 SQIVND (reference sequence). The CDR3 runs to 14 residues. V was cut by 7 bases and J by 2 bases, with 15 bases left in between. The CDR3 region is CASTNDKPPYEQYF. For the CDR3, the DNA is TGTGCCAGTACCAATGACAAACCCCCCTACGAGCAGTACTTC.

The sample holds a few counts of this clone. Other nucleotide sequences from this sample produce the same CDR3. CDR3 protein: CASSLDRGTYEQYF. As DNA, the CDR3 is TGTGCCAGCAGCCTGGACAGGGGTACCTACGAGCAGTACTTC. The chain combines TRBV5-4 with TRBJ2-7; 9 bases line up with TRBD1. Germline assignment: CDR1 SGHNT and CDR2 YYREEE (reference sequence). The trim removed 4 bases at V and 2 bases at J, leaving 4 bases unmatched. CDR3 length equals 14 residues.

The gene calls are TRBV6-1 and TRBJ2-1; 9 positions agree with TRBD2. This CDR3 is built from 18 residues. With V trimmed by 0 bases and J by 1 base, 7 bases remained unmatched. Germline V lookup: CDR1 MNHNS, CDR2 SASEGT. In DNA form, the CDR3 reads TGTGCCAGCAGTGAAGCTCGGCGGGGGGGCCGGTCCTACAATGAGCAGTTCTTC. Its protein product is CASSEARRGGRSYNEQFF.

The J gene is TRBJ2-1, the V gene TRBV4-3; D unclear. The CDR3 covers 15 residues. Germline CDR1 is LGHNA and CDR2 is YSLEER. V lost 5 bases and J lost 9, with 20 bases in between. CDR3 region: CASSTRWAAQSEQFF. The CDR3 nucleotides are TGCGCCAGCAGCACGAGGTGGGCCGCCCAAAGTGAGCAGTTCTTC.

The genes are TRBV2 and TRBJ1-6; 7 bases are a match to TRBD1. CDR1 is SNHLY and CDR2 is FYNNEI in the germline V gene. The CDR3 length is 14 residues. The junction had 4 bases not matched to a gene; V was cut back by 4 bases and J by 7 bases. The CDR3 DNA follows: TGTGCCAGCAGTGGGGGACAGATCAATTCACCCCTCCACTTT. It codes for CASSGGQINSPLHF.

The chain uses TRBV6-6 and TRBJ1-6; TRBD1 matches at 11 bases. Germline values: CDR1 MNHNY, CDR2 SVGAGI (reference sequence). The trim removed 6 bases at V and 0 bases at J, leaving 1 base unmatched. The CDR3 consists of 16 residues. DNA for the CDR3: TGTGCCAGCAGCGGGACAGGGGGCTCCTATAATTCACCCCTCCACTTT. Amino acid sequence: CASSGTGGSYNSPLHF.

V is TRBV5-1 and J is TRBJ1-1; possible D gene TRBD1, 6 bases. Trimming shortened V by 5 bases and J by 1 base, and 9 bases separated the two germline ends. Germline V lookup: CDR1 SGHRS, CDR2 YFSETQ. The CDR3 contains 13 residues. For the CDR3, the DNA is TGCGCCAGCAGGGTGACAGGGAACACTGAAGCTTTCTTT. Its translation is CASRVTGNTEAFF.

This chain links TRBV18 with TRBJ2-5; D possibly corresponds to TRBD1 (6 bases). This CDR3 has 14 amino acids. Germline CDR1 reads KGHSH; CDR2 reads LQKENI. V was cut by 3 bases and J by 5 bases, with 13 bases left in between. This CDR3 reads CASSPQGGGETQYF. The CDR3 DNA reads as TGTGCCAGCTCACCCCAAGGGGGTGGGGAGACCCAGTACTTC.

The CDR3 DNA follows: TGTGCCAGCAGCTTAACCGCCAGGGCCCTCATGAACACTGAAGCTTTCTTT. It codes for CASSLTARALMNTEAFF. This chain uses TRBV13 with TRBJ1-1, with D perhaps matching TRBD1 (5 bases). This CDR3 is built from 17 residues. Germline values: CDR1 PRHDT, CDR2 FYEKMQ (reference sequence). V shed 2 bases and J shed 0 bases, with 16 bases lying between them.

The chain employs TRBV5-1 and TRBJ1-6, with D possibly TRBD1 on 5 matching bases. The CDR3 is 15 amino acids. Per the germline V gene, CDR1 is SGHRS and CDR2 is YFSETQ. Trimming cost V 3 bases and J 4 bases, with 11 bases left between them. DNA for the CDR3: TGCGCCAGCAGCTCGAGACAGAGTTATAATTCACCCCTCCACTTT. Translation gives CASSSRQSYNSPLHF.

The chain joins TRBV7-2 to TRBJ1-1; 9 nucleotides match TRBD1. Trimming took 8 bases from V and 6 from J; bases not matched to a gene: 10. The CDR3 is 14 residues long. From germline, CDR1 is SGHTA and CDR2 FQGNSA. This chain's CDR3 is CASRRQGDLSEAFF. The CDR3 region has the DNA TGTGCCAGCCGTCGACAGGGGGATTTATCTGAAGCTTTCTTT.

The chain employs TRBV6-6 and TRBJ2-1; a possible D gene is TRBD2 (6 bases). This CDR3 is 14 amino acids long. Looked up from germline, CDR1 is MNHNY and CDR2 is SVGAGI (reference sequence). Deletions cut 4 bases from V and 2 bases from J, with 9 bases between. The CDR3 sequence is CASSLTGAYNEQFF. CDR3 DNA: TGTGCCAGCAGTTTGACGGGGGCCTACAATGAGCAGTTCTTC.

CDR3 region: CASSLGGTVNSPLHF. The CDR3 nucleotides are TGTGCCAGCAGCTTAGGCGGGACGGTTAATTCACCCCTCCACTTT. The V call is TRBV7-3, the J call TRBJ1-6; perhaps TRBD1 as D (5 bases). Trimming removed 2 bases from V and 6 bases from J, with 11 bases in between. Germline V lookup: CDR1 SGHTA, CDR2 FQGTGA. The length of the CDR3 is 15 residues.

This sequence joins TRBV5-1 and TRBJ2-3; unclear D gene. The CDR3 contains 13 residues. Germline CDR1 SGHRS, CDR2 YFSETQ. V was shortened by 4 bases and J by 2 bases, with 8 bases between the two germline ends. CDR3 in amino acids: CASSPLFTDTQYF. DNA of the CDR3: TGCGCCAGCAGCCCTTTGTTCACAGATACGCAGTATTTT.

J is TRBJ2-1 and V is TRBV19; the match to TRBD2 covers 7 bases. After removal of 1 base from V and 0 bases from J, the junction contained 3 bases not matched to a gene. Per germline, CDR1 LNHDA and CDR2 SQIVND (reference sequence). This CDR3 is 16 amino acids long. The CDR3 is CASSIGGRVSYNEQFF. CDR3 nucleotide sequence: TGTGCCAGTAGTATAGGGGGGAGGGTCTCCTACAATGAGCAGTTCTTC.

This rearrangement joins TRBV5-6 to TRBJ2-3, with D tentatively TRBD1 (5 bases). The CDR3 is made up of 15 amino acids. Germline assignment: CDR1 SGHDT and CDR2 YYEEEE. Trimming cost V 0 bases and J 2 bases, with 10 bases left between them. CDR3: CASSLVGAATDTQYF. The CDR3 DNA reads TGTGCCAGCAGCTTGGTAGGGGCAGCCACAGATACGCAGTATTTT.